The rows below give T cell receptor beta chains drawn from one sample of a study of shared clonotypes between healthy human individuals. TCRdb's copy holds only in-frame clones and misses some; the assay was immunoSEQ multiplex PCR. This table holds 950,000 to 1,300,000 clones, under 80% found once. The sequenced sample consisted of memory CD4+ T cells sorted from blood. Every receptor here comes from a man between 18 and 35 years old in good health. CDR3s leave out the opening cysteine and the closing phenylalanine or tryptophan.

j_call	v_call	cdr3_aa
TRBJ1-6	TRBV2	ASSSTGQGPNSPLH
TRBJ1-2	TRBV6-1	ASSRSGDYGYT
TRBJ1-2	TRBV6-5	ASSGGQNYGYT
TRBJ2-5	TRBV5-1	ASSRAGEETQY
TRBJ2-7	TRBV18	ASSPGGQNLHEQY
TRBJ2-7	TRBV11-2	ASSSSTSGSYEQY
TRBJ1-2	TRBV10-2	ASSRDDYGYT
TRBJ2-3	TRBV5-8	ASDRGLTDTQY
TRBJ2-7	TRBV28	ASSFQGGRVYEQY
TRBJ2-5	TRBV20-1	SADRGETQY
TRBJ2-1	TRBV5-1	ASSLEASSYNEQF